This T cell receptor beta chain was profiled in a study of blood T cell repertoires in COVID-19. Data came from immunoSEQ multiplex PCR; TCRdb stores just in-frame clones and leaves some out. The sample records roughly 60,000 clones, 80% to 85% being singletons. CDR1 is SGHAT, CDR2 FQNNGV, per germline. The CDR3 sequence is 17 residues long. The V gene lost 7 bases and the J gene lost 6 bases, with 26 bases spanning the gap. The source of this sequence is a man between 60 and 75 years old with COVID-19, enrolled during active disease. The sequenced material came from peripheral blood. The chain joins TRBV11-2 to TRBJ2-3, with a weak D call TRBD2 (6 bases). The CDR3: CASTRLGRKRALDTQYF. DNA of the CDR3: TGTGCCAGCACCCGATTAGGGAGGAAACGGGCCCTGGATACGCAGTATTTT.